The 8 T cell receptor beta chains below all came from one sample that was sequenced in a study of patients and donors after allogeneic stem cell transplantation. TCRdb reprocessed the RT-PCR reads via MiXCR and lists one record per CDR3 protein. The profile shows approximately 170,000 distinct CDR3 sequences, 24% of them singletons. Source material: blood, either unsorted or a sorted T cell fraction (not recorded which). These receptors originate from a human donor who was either an allogeneic HSCT recipient or a stem cell or donor lymphocyte infusion donor (not recorded which). It is not recorded whose cells these are; they may come from a transplant donor.

This clonotype has more than one count but fewer than ten. The chain recombines TRBV4-1 with TRBJ1-3; a possible D gene is TRBD1 (5 bases). The germline gives CDR1 MGHRA, CDR2 YSYEKL. The CDR3 contains 16 residues. V was trimmed by 0 bases and J by 8 bases, leaving 17 bases between them. The CDR3 bases are TGCGCCAGCAGCCAAGATCGTGTCAGGGAAGAAGACACCATATATTTT. Amino acids: CASSQDRVREEDTIYF.

J is TRBJ1-4 and V is TRBV20-1; D remains ambiguous. The V gene lost 5 bases and the J gene lost 10 bases, with 14 bases spanning the gap. CDR1 is DFQATT and CDR2 is SNEGSKA in the germline V gene (reference sequence). The CDR3 sequence is 12 residues long. CDR3 protein: CSAPKGSGKLFF. The DNA of the CDR3 is TGCAGTGCTCCGAAGGGTTCAGGAAAACTGTTTTTT.

This clonotype has only a few counts. J is TRBJ1-1 and V is TRBV20-1, with D perhaps TRBD1 (6 bases). Between the trimmed V and J ends, which lost 0 bases and 10 bases, there was a span of 12 bases. The CDR3 contains 12 residues. Germline CDR1 DFQATT, CDR2 SNEGSKA (reference sequence). CDR3 nucleotide sequence: TGCAGTGCTAGAGATTTACAGGGAGTAGCTTTCTTT. Amino acids: CSARDLQGVAFF.

This clonotype was recorded many times. The rearrangement joins TRBV20-1 to TRBJ1-6; TRBD1 is a possible D gene (5 bases). There are 14 residues in the CDR3. Deletions cut 6 bases from V and 7 bases from J, with 16 bases between. The germline V gene has CDR1 DFQATT and CDR2 SNEGSKA (reference sequence). The CDR3 nucleotides read TGCAGTGCCCGGGGCCTACCCTGGAATTCACCCCTCCACTTT. Translated: CSARGLPWNSPLHF.

This clonotype occurred a few times. The CDR3, as DNA: TGTGCCAGCAGTTTGGGGACCCGGGAGACCCAGTACTTC. This codes for CASSLGTRETQYF. The chain uses TRBV12-3 or TRBV12-4 and TRBJ2-5; D is tentatively TRBD1 or TRBD2 (5 bases each). The ends were cut back, 3 bases at V and 5 bases at J, with 10 bases in the middle. The CDR3 is made up of 13 amino acids.

The chain couples TRBV6-5 to TRBJ1-2; no clear D gene. Germline CDR1 and CDR2: MNHEY and SVGAGI. The CDR3 contains 16 residues. Deletions cut 2 bases from V and 0 bases from J, with 13 bases between. CDR3 DNA sequence: TGTGCCAGCAGTTACGCCCCCCCGGGCCCTAACTATGGCTACACCTTC. Protein sequence: CASSYAPPGPNYGYTF.

This clonotype was picked up a small number of times. The chain carries TRBV20-1 and TRBJ1-5, with D unclear. Trimming took off 5 bases at V and 5 bases at J, with 16 bases between the two ends. Germline V gene data show CDR1 as DFQATT and CDR2 as SNEGSKA (reference sequence). The CDR3 has 14 amino acids. The CDR3 is CSAQGSVPHQPQHF. Written as DNA, the CDR3 is TGCAGTGCTCAAGGCTCGGTCCCCCATCAGCCCCAGCATTTT.

This clonotype occurred many times. The chain links TRBV7-9 to TRBJ1-2; TRBD1 agrees at 11 bases. Trimming took 5 bases from V and 5 from J; bases not matched to a gene: 4. Germline assignment: CDR1 SEHNR and CDR2 FQNEAQ (reference sequence). CDR3 length equals 14 residues. CDR3 nucleotide sequence: TGTGCCAGCAGCGTCGGACAGGGGGCGTATGGCTACACCTTC. Residues: CASSVGQGAYGYTF.